These 32 T cell receptor beta chains were sequenced from one sample in a study of blood T cell repertoires in COVID-19. Measured with immunoSEQ multiplex PCR; TCRdb has only the in-frame clones, and not every one. The sample includes roughly 570,000 clones, approximately 91% of them seen just once. Sequences were obtained from peripheral blood. The receptors shown here come from a woman aged 45-59 years with COVID-19, enrolled during active disease.

V gene TRBV28 combines with J gene TRBJ2-2; 9 nucleotides agree with TRBD2. Per the germline V gene, CDR1 is MDHEN and CDR2 is SYDVKM. The CDR3 is 14 amino acids. Trimming at V came to 6 bases and at J to 15 bases, leaving 14 bases not matched to a gene. In nucleotides, the CDR3 is TGTGCCAGCAGCCCTCCAGCGGGGGGCGCGAAGGTGTTTTTT. Encoded protein: CASSPPAGGAKVFF.

The sample holds a few counts of this clone. V usage is TRBV7-8 and J usage is TRBJ2-7; D is ambiguous. V was trimmed by 5 bases and J by 7 bases, leaving 18 bases between them. Germline V gene sequence: CDR1 SGHVS, CDR2 FQNEAQ. This CDR3 has 14 residues. CDR3 DNA: TGTGCCAGCAGCCGAGACACGGCGGCTACGGAGCAGTACTTC. Amino acid sequence: CASSRDTAATEQYF.

J is TRBJ1-3 and V is TRBV24-1; D might be TRBD1 (5 bases). With 2 bases removed from V and 1 base from J, the gap between germline ends came to 14 bases. Germline V gene sequence: CDR1 KGHDR, CDR2 SFDVKD. The CDR3 spans 17 residues. The CDR3 region has the DNA TGTGCCACCAGTGATTCCGGGACTCATCATTCTGGAAACACCATATATTTT. Translating gives CATSDSGTHHSGNTIYF.

This clone was counted a single time. Different DNA sequences within this sample yield the same CDR3. The chain recombines TRBV5-1 with TRBJ1-4; D is unclear. V gave up 0 bases and J gave up 5 bases, with 5 bases separating them. The V gene's germline CDR1 is SGHRS and CDR2 YFSETQ. The CDR3 has 13 amino acids. This CDR3 is CASSLGQNEKLFF. The CDR3 bases are TGCGCCAGCAGCTTGGGTCAGAATGAAAAACTGTTTTTT.

The V and J genes are TRBV5-1 and TRBJ1-1; D may be TRBD1 (5 bases). This CDR3 has 13 amino acids. CDR1 and CDR2 from the germline V gene are SGHRS and YFSETQ. V lost 0 bases, J lost 8 bases, and 11 bases lay in between. The CDR3 coding sequence is TGCGCCAGCAGCTTGGCCGGAGCAGGGGAAGCTTTCTTT. Protein: CASSLAGAGEAFF.

The chain joins TRBV13 to TRBJ1-3; D is undetermined. The CDR3 runs 19 residues. Per the germline V gene, CDR1 is PRHDT and CDR2 is FYEKMQ (reference sequence). V was cut by 3 bases and J by 0 bases, with 21 bases left in between. CDR3 sequence (DNA): TGTGCCAGCAGCTTGGGAGGAGCGAGCGGCCATTACTCTGGAAACACCATATATTTT. Protein sequence: CASSLGGASGHYSGNTIYF.

V gene TRBV18 combines with J gene TRBJ2-4, with 7 bases identical to TRBD1. CDR1 and CDR2 from the germline V gene are KGHSH and LQKENI. Losses at the gene ends were 3 bases for V and 6 bases for J; bases not matched to a gene: 5. The CDR3 extends over 14 amino acids. For the CDR3, the DNA is TGTGCCAGCTCACCTGGGACAGAAATAAACATTCAGTACTTC. Encoded protein: CASSPGTEINIQYF.

The rearrangement links TRBV28 to TRBJ2-3; unclear D gene. V shed 8 bases and J shed 0 bases, with 6 bases lying between them. From germline, CDR1 is MDHEN and CDR2 SYDVKM. This CDR3 region has 12 residues. CDR3 DNA: TGTGCCAGCGAGGCAAGCACAGATACGCAGTATTTT. Its protein product is CASEASTDTQYF.

The chain employs TRBV11-2 and TRBJ2-7; maybe TRBD1 (5 bases). V was shortened by 0 bases and J by 3 bases, with 15 bases between the two germline ends. Germline CDR1 is SGHAT and CDR2 is FQNNGV. The CDR3 extends over 16 amino acids. In nucleotides, the CDR3 is TGTGCCAGCAGCTTAGATAGGGCGGCAGGGCTCTACGAGCAGTACTTC. Its translation is CASSLDRAAGLYEQYF.

The chain recombines TRBV3-1 (or the pseudogene TRBV3-2) with TRBJ1-3; D is unresolved. There are 11 residues in the CDR3. CDR1 is LGHDT and CDR2 is YNNKEL in the germline V gene (reference sequence). V was trimmed by 2 bases and J by 8 bases, leaving 4 bases between them. CDR3 region: CASSQSDTIYF. CDR3 sequence (DNA): TGTGCCAGCAGCCAATCGGACACCATATATTTT.

This chain connects TRBV10-1 to TRBJ1-1; D gene unclear. Trimming removed 6 bases from V and 5 bases from J, with 10 bases in between. Germline-derived CDR1 and CDR2 are WNHNN and SYGVQD (reference sequence). The CDR3 is 12 residues long. The CDR3: CASSPGRTEAFF. The CDR3 nucleotides read TGCGCCAGCAGCCCGGGAAGAACTGAAGCTTTCTTT.

The rearrangement uses TRBV1 and TRBJ2-5; TRBD2 reflects the table's D call only, with no check against the DNA. TRBV1 is classified as a pseudogene. The CDR3 is made up of 17 amino acids. In DNA form, the CDR3 reads TGCACCAGCAGCCAAGAACCAAGGGAGGGGCGCTTGGAGACCCAGTACTTC. This encodes CTSSQEPREGRLETQYF.

The gene calls are TRBV3-1 (or the pseudogene TRBV3-2) and TRBJ2-7; maybe TRBD1 (6 bases). The CDR3 covers 13 residues. Germline V gene sequence: CDR1 LGHDT, CDR2 YNNKEL (reference sequence). Trimming shortened V by 3 bases and J by 4 bases, and 10 bases separated the two germline ends. This CDR3 is CASSHTQGYEQYF. As DNA, the CDR3 is TGTGCCAGCAGCCACACACAGGGTTACGAGCAGTACTTC.

The J gene is TRBJ2-7, the V gene TRBV6-5; D is possibly TRBD1 (5 bases). Germline V gene data show CDR1 as MNHEY and CDR2 as SVGAGI. Trimming pared 4 bases from V and 5 bases from J, leaving 15 bases between. CDR3 length: 14 residues. CDR3 loop: CASSLAGPGNEQYF. CDR3 DNA: TGTGCCAGCAGTTTAGCCGGGCCAGGGAACGAGCAGTACTTC.

The chain links TRBV2 to TRBJ1-3; D possibly corresponds to TRBD1 (5 bases). V was trimmed by 7 bases and J by 8 bases, leaving 15 bases between them. The CDR3 is 13 amino acids. Germline-derived CDR1 and CDR2 are SNHLY and FYNNEI. The chain's CDR3 is CASKRGESDTIYF. As DNA, the CDR3 is TGTGCCAGCAAGCGGGGGGAGTCAGACACCATATATTTT.

The chain is built from TRBV12-3 or TRBV12-4 and TRBJ2-1; a weak D match, TRBD1 (6 bases). V dropped 5 bases and J dropped 5 bases, with 10 bases sitting between them. The CDR3 runs to 13 residues. The CDR3 here is CASSLRQDNEQFF. The CDR3 nucleotides are TGTGCCAGCAGTCTACGACAGGACAATGAGCAGTTCTTC.

This clone was observed a few times. J is TRBJ2-3 and V is TRBV18; TRBD2 aligns across 10 bases. The CDR3 sequence is 17 residues long. With V trimmed by 0 bases and J by 6 bases, 9 bases remained unmatched. The germline V gene has CDR1 KGHSH and CDR2 LQKENI. The CDR3 sequence: CASSPPSLAGSEDTQYF. CDR3 DNA sequence: TGTGCCAGCTCACCACCATCACTAGCGGGGAGTGAGGATACGCAGTATTTT.

The CDR3 loop reads CASKEAFGGNTIYF. The CDR3 DNA follows: TGTGCCAGTAAAGAGGCCTTTGGAGGAAACACCATATATTTT. This chain joins TRBV19 and TRBJ1-3; D gene uncertain. This CDR3 comprises 14 residues. The V and J ends lost 7 bases and 4 bases respectively, with 14 bases between them. Germline values: CDR1 LNHDA, CDR2 SQIVND (reference sequence).

V and J are TRBV7-6 and TRBJ2-3; TRBD2 is a possible D gene (6 bases). The CDR3 is made up of 16 amino acids. Germline CDR1 and CDR2: SGHVS and FNYEAQ. The V end lost 5 bases, the J end lost 1 base, and 16 bases lay between the germline ends. The CDR3 coding sequence is TGTGCCAGCAGCCCCGAAGGAGGGCATGGCACAGATACGCAGTATTTT. Amino acids: CASSPEGGHGTDTQYF.

The rearrangement links TRBV28 to TRBJ1-2; D not resolved. The CDR3 length is 12 residues. V lost 7 bases and J lost 6, with 12 bases in between. The V gene's germline CDR1 is MDHEN and CDR2 SYDVKM. The CDR3 nucleotides are TGTGCCAGCACCCTGACTAATCATGGCTACACCTTC. As protein: CASTLTNHGYTF.

This clone is a singleton in its sample. V gene TRBV4-1 combines with J gene TRBJ2-5; 11 positions match TRBD1. Per the germline V gene, CDR1 is MGHRA and CDR2 is YSYEKL. Trimming cost V 0 bases and J 1 base; bases outside gene matches: 1. CDR3 length equals 16 residues. Here the CDR3 reads CASSQDGTGGQETQYF. Here the CDR3 DNA reads TGCGCCAGCAGCCAAGATGGGACAGGGGGCCAAGAGACCCAGTACTTC.

This clone was observed once. This chain joins TRBV7-2 and TRBJ2-5; D possibly corresponds to TRBD2 (6 bases). V lost 3 bases and J lost 2, with 10 bases in between. Germline assignment: CDR1 SGHTA and CDR2 FQGNSA. The CDR3 spans 14 residues. The CDR3 here is CASSFLGGQETQYF. The CDR3, as DNA: TGTGCCAGCAGCTTCCTGGGGGGTCAAGAGACCCAGTACTTC.

This clone was seen only a few times. J is TRBJ1-5 and V is TRBV7-2; D gene ambiguous. The CDR3 runs to 11 residues. Germline loops: CDR1 SGHTA, CDR2 FQGNSA. Trimming took off 8 bases at V and 7 bases at J, with 9 bases between the two ends. The CDR3 DNA is TGTGCCAGCGGCGGAGGGCAGCCCCAGCATTTT. Protein sequence: CASGGGQPQHF.

This chain uses TRBV11-2 with TRBJ1-4, with a possible D match to TRBD1 (5 bases). Germline lookup yields CDR1 SGHAT and CDR2 FQNNGV. The V end lost 2 bases, the J end lost 8 bases, and 12 bases lay between the germline ends. CDR3 size: 14 residues. The CDR3 reads CASSLSGVREKLFF. The DNA of the CDR3 is TGTGCCAGCAGCTTATCGGGGGTTAGGGAAAAACTGTTTTTT.

The DNA for the CDR3 is TGTGCCACCCTGACAGGGGGTTACTATGGCTACACCTTC. Protein product: CATLTGGYYGYTF. The chain couples TRBV28 to TRBJ1-2; the match to TRBD1 covers 9 bases. The CDR3 contains 13 residues. Per the germline V gene, CDR1 is MDHEN and CDR2 is SYDVKM. With V trimmed by 10 bases and J by 3 bases, 6 bases remained unmatched.

This chain links TRBV6-5 with TRBJ2-7, with 11 positions matching TRBD2. Germline-derived CDR1 and CDR2 are MNHEY and SVGAGI. The CDR3 spans 15 residues. The V and J ends lost 6 bases and 0 bases, in that order; junction bases with no gene match: 4. CDR3 in amino acids: CASRYTSGGSYEQYF. CDR3 DNA: TGTGCCAGCAGATATACTAGCGGGGGCTCCTACGAGCAGTACTTC.

The genes are TRBV30 and TRBJ1-2, with D unclear. The germline gives CDR1 GTSNPN, CDR2 SVGIG (reference sequence). This CDR3 has 14 residues. Deletions cut 0 bases from V and 8 bases from J, with 16 bases between. The CDR3 spells CAWSVREGGFGYTF. The CDR3 DNA reads TGTGCCTGGAGTGTACGGGAAGGAGGGTTCGGCTACACCTTC.

The table lists this clone with a count of one. This CDR3 is CASRMRAGQVARRRCTQYF. CDR3 nucleotides: TGTGCCAGCAGAATGAGGGCCGGCCAAGTGGCCCGTCGACGGTGTACGCAGTATTTT. The genes are TRBV7-3 and TRBJ2-3; D might be TRBD2 (5 bases). V was clipped by 6 bases and J by 8 bases, with 33 bases between them. The CDR3 has 19 residues. Germline CDR1 reads SGHTA; CDR2 reads FQGTGA.

The rearrangement joins TRBV10-1 to TRBJ2-5; 8 bases are a match to TRBD1. The germline CDR1 and CDR2 sequences are WNHNN and SYGVQD (reference sequence). This CDR3 is built from 15 residues. After removal of 5 bases from V and 4 bases from J, the junction contained 9 bases not matched to a gene. CDR3 residues: CASSPNTGTGETQYF. The CDR3 DNA sequence: TGCGCCAGCAGTCCCAATACCGGGACAGGAGAGACCCAGTACTTC.

The chain is built from TRBV12-3 or TRBV12-4 and TRBJ1-4; perhaps TRBD1 as D (5 bases). The CDR3 consists of 13 residues. Trimming pared 7 bases from V and 3 bases from J, leaving 9 bases between. DNA for the CDR3: TGTGCCAGCACCACAGGTGCTAATGAAAAACTGTTTTTT. Amino acids: CASTTGANEKLFF.

The J gene is TRBJ2-2, the V gene TRBV5-1; no clear D. The CDR3 has 15 amino acids. With 2 bases removed from V and 0 bases from J, the gap between germline ends came to 8 bases. Per germline, CDR1 SGHRS and CDR2 YFSETQ. CDR3 bases: TGCGCCAGCAGCTTTGAGGCCGCGAACACCGGGGAGCTGTTTTTT. Its protein product is CASSFEAANTGELFF.

The gene calls are TRBV15 and TRBJ2-5; D is unclear. Germline V lookup: CDR1 LNHNV, CDR2 YYDKDF (reference sequence). Trimming pared 0 bases from V and 1 base from J, leaving 6 bases between. This CDR3 has 14 residues. The CDR3 coding sequence is TGTGCCACCAGCAGAGATTACAGCCAAGAGACCCAGTACTTC. Protein: CATSRDYSQETQYF.